What follows describes a single TCR beta chain. Antigen specificity is unknown. RNA transcripts provided the source from which TCR beta CDR3 regions were amplified. HTBI primers drove first-round RT-PCR of the TCR CDR3. MiXCR was run by TCRdb on the multiplex PCR reads, yielding one entry per CDR3 protein. This sample has about 660,000 distinct CDR3 sequences, with 45% found just once. Germline V gives CDR1 SGHTA, CDR2 FQGNSA. Germline trimming cut 5 bases from V and 2 bases from J; bases unmatched to any gene: 5. The CDR3 covers 14 residues. This entry is derived from a study of T cells in Graves' hyperthyroidism and ophthalmopathy. Study findings and constraints: The model foresaw ophthalmopathy a median roughly 6.3 months prior to onset.

The origin of this receptor is an adult man with Graves' disease, either hyperthyroidism or ophthalmopathy (not recorded which). Sequencing was done on a sample of peripheral blood or thyroid tissue (not recorded which). The V and J genes are TRBV7-2 and TRBJ1-1; TRBD1 aligns across 7 bases. The CDR3 region has the DNA TGTGCCAGCAGCGGCAGGGGGATTAACACTGAAGCTTTCTTT. As protein: CASSGRGINTEAFF.